This TCR beta chain was sequenced during a study of blood T cells in healthy people across ages. The study's findings and limits: The recorded TCR beta diversity per million T cells decreased in a roughly linear manner with age.

Comment on this clonotype: No antigen is known for it.

The second PCR ran about 6 to 12 cycles with a sample-barcoded 5' primer and J-beta primers. TCRdb called the 5' RACE reads again in MiXCR, with one record for every CDR3 protein. This table holds about 1.8 million distinct CDR3 sequences, about 50% found once. Trimming stripped 3 bases from V and 2 bases from J, with 9 bases between. The CDR3 is 14 amino acids. The TCR sequence derives from a woman aged 40 to 50 in good health. Sequenced sample: blood. The rearrangement uses TRBV12-3 or TRBV12-4 and TRBJ2-3; D possibly corresponds to TRBD2 (6 bases). The CDR3 nucleotides are TGTGCCAGCAGTTTGCGGGGATTCACAGATACGCAGTATTTT. It yields the protein CASSLRGFTDTQYF.